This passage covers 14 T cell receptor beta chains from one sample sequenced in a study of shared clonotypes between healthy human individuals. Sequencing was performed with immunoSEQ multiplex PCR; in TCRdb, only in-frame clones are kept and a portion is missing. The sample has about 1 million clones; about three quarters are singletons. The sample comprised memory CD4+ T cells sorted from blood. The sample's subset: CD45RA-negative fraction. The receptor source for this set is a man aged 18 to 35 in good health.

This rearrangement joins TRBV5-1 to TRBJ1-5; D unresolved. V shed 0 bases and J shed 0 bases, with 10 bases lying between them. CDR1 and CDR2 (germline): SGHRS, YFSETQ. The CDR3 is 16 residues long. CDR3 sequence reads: CASSLGSGDSNQPQHF. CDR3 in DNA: TGCGCCAGCAGCTTGGGTTCAGGAGATAGCAATCAGCCCCAGCATTTT.

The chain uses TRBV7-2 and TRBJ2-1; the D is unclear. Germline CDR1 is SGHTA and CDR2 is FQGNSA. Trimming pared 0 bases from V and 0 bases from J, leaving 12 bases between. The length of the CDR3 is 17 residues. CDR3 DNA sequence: TGTGCCAGCAGCTTAGCAGCAGCGTCAAGCTCCTACAATGAGCAGTTCTTC. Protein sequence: CASSLAAASSSYNEQFF.

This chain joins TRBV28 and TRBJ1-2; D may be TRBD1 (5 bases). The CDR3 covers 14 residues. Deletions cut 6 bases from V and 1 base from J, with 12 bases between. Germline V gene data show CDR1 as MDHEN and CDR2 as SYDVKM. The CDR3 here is CASSVGTDNYGYTF. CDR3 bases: TGTGCCAGCAGCGTAGGGACGGATAACTATGGCTACACCTTC.

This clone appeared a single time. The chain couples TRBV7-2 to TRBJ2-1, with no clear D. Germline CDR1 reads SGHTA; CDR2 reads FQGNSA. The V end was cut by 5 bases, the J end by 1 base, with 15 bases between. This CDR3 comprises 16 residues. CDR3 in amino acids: CASSRYRDLSYNEQFF. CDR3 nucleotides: TGTGCCAGCAGCCGGTACCGTGATCTGTCCTACAATGAGCAGTTCTTC. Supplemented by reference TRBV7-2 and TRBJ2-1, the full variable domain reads GAGVSQSPSNKVTEKGKDVELRCDPISGHTALYWYRQSLGQGLEFLIYFQGNSAPDKSGLPSDRFSAERTGGSVSTLTIQRTQQEDSAVYLCASSRYRDLSYNEQFFGPGTRLTVL.

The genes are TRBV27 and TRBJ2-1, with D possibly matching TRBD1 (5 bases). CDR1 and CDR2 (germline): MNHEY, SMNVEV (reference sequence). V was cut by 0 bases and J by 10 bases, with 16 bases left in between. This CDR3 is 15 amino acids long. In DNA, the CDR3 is TGTGCCAGCAGTTTATCCCGGACATTATTCCCCGAGCAGTTCTTC. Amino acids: CASSLSRTLFPEQFF.

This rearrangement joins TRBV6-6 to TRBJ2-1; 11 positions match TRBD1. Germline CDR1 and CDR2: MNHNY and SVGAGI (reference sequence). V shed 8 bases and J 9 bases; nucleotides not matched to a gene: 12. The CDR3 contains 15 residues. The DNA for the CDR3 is TGTGCCAGCGGACAGGGGGCGATCTTACCGGGTGAGCAGTTCTTC. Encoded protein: CASGQGAILPGEQFF.

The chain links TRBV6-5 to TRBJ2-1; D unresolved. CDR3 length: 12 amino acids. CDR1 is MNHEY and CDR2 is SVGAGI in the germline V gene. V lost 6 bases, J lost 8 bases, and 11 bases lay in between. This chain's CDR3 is CASSRHGDEQFF. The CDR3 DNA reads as TGTGCCAGCAGCCGCCACGGCGATGAGCAGTTCTTC.

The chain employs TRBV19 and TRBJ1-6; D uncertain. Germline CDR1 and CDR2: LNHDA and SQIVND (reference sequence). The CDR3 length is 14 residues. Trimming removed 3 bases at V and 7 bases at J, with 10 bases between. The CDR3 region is CASSINPLNSPLHF. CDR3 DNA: TGTGCCAGTAGTATCAACCCTCTCAATTCACCCCTCCACTTT.

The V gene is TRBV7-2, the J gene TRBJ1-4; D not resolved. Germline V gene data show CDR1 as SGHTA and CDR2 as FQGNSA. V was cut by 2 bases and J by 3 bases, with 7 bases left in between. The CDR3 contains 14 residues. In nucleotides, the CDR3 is TGTGCCAGCAGCTTATCTCAAGCTAATGAAAAACTGTTTTTT. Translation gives CASSLSQANEKLFF.

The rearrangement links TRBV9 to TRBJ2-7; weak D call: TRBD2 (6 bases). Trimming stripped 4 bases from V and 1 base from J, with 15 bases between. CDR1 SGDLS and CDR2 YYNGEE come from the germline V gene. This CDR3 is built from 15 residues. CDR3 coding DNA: TGTGCCAGCAGCCCAGTGGGCGGGGATTCCTACGAGCAGTACTTC. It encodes CASSPVGGDSYEQYF. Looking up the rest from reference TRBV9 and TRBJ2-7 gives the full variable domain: DSGVTQTPKHLITATGQRVTLRCSPRSGDLSVYWYQQSLDQGLQFLIQYYNGEERAKGNILERFSAQQFPDLHSELNLSSLELGDSALYFCASSPVGGDSYEQYFGPGTRLTVT.

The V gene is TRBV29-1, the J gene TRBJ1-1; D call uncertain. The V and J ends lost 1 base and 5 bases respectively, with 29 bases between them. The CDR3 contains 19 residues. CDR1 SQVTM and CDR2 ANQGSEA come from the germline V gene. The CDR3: CSVEVDNGWGSRRGTEAFF. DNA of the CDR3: TGCAGCGTTGAAGTTGATAACGGATGGGGATCTCGGAGAGGGACTGAAGCTTTCTTT.

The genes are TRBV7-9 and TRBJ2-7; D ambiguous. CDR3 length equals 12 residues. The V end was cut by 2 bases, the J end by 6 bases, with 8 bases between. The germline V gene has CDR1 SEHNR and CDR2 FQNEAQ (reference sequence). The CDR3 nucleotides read TGTGCCAGCAGCTTAAACTCCGGCGAGCAGTACTTC. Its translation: CASSLNSGEQYF.

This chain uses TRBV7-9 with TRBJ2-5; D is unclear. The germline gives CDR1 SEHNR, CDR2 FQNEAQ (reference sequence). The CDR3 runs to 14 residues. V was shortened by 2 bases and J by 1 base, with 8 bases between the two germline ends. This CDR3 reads CASSLSLLQETQYF. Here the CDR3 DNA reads TGTGCCAGCAGCTTAAGTCTACTCCAAGAGACCCAGTACTTC.

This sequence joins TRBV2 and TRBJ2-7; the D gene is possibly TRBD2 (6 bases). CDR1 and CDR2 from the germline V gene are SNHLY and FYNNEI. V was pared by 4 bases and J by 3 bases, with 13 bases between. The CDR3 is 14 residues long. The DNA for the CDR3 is TGTGCCAGCAGTGTTCAGGAGGGTGGCTACGAGCAGTACTTC. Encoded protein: CASSVQEGGYEQYF. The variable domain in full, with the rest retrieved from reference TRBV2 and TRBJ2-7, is EPEVTQTPSHQVTQMGQEVILRCVPISNHLYFYWYRQILGQKVEFLVSFYNNEISEKSEIFDDQFSVERPDGSNFTLKIRSTKLEDSAMYFCASSVQEGGYEQYFGPGTRLTVT.